This T cell receptor (beta chain) was captured in a study of blood T cell repertoires in COVID-19. About the study: From T cells, B-cell-depleted T cells, or PBMCs came the material, which was cDNA or gDNA.

Adults between roughly 18 and 95 years of age took part from fewer than 30 US areas. Participants were placed into cohorts based on the clinical history they reported. The method was immunoSEQ multiplex PCR; TCRdb's version includes in-frame clones alone and lacks a portion of them. The table records over 200,000 clones, nearly 90% of them present only once. V was shortened by 2 bases and J by 7 bases, with 26 bases between the two germline ends. CDR1 and CDR2 (germline): SNHLY, FYNNEI. The length of the CDR3 is 18 residues. The TCR comes from a man aged 30 to 39 who had been exposed to COVID-19. The sequenced sample was PBMCs or T cells enriched from blood (not recorded which). The J gene is TRBJ2-5, the V gene TRBV2; possibly TRBD2 for D (6 bases). Here the CDR3 DNA reads TGTGCCAGCAGTGAATACCGTTCCTACAGCGGGTCCAGTGGGACCCAGTACTTC. It encodes CASSEYRSYSGSSGTQYF.